A selection of T cell receptor beta chains follows, all from one sample in a study of blood T cells in healthy people across ages. MiXCR, run by TCRdb on the 5' RACE reads, gives a single entry per CDR3 protein. The sample consists of more than 1,400,000 distinct CDR3 sequences, about 40% of them appearing once. The sequenced material came from blood. All receptors derive from a woman aged 18-29 years in good health. The CDR3 runs from the conserved cysteine through the conserved F or W. The order of the fields is V gene, clone size, J gene, CDR3 length, D gene, CDR3 protein, CDR3 DNA. The D gene is left open where the match is weak. Clone size is shown for a subset of rows, as once, few, many or a class of expanded clone.

>TRBV7-8|few|TRBJ2-5|11|.
CASTWEETQYF
TGTGCCAGCACCTGGGAAGAGACCCAGTACTTC
>TRBV5-1|.|TRBJ2-1|12|.
CASSLENSSQFF
TGCGCCAGCAGCTTGGAGAACAGTTCGCAGTTCTTC
>TRBV6-5|.|TRBJ2-3|15|.
CASSYSGGVVDTQYF
TGTGCCAGCAGTTACTCAGGTGGTGTGGTAGATACGCAGTATTTT
>TRBV20-1|.|TRBJ2-3|16|.
CSANRLGGEVADTQYF
TGCAGTGCAAACCGGCTCGGGGGAGAGGTGGCAGATACGCAGTATTTT
>TRBV6-2/TRBV6-3|.|TRBJ2-5|13|TRBD2
CASTGLAGAQQYF
TGTGCCAGCACGGGACTAGCGGGAGCGCAGCAGTACTTC
>TRBV10-3|.|TRBJ2-7|14|TRBD2
CAISPGLEAYEQYF
TGTGCCATCAGTCCGGGACTAGAGGCCTACGAGCAGTACTTC
>TRBV3-1|once|TRBJ2-1|15|.
CASSQALLSYNEQFF
TGTGCCAGCAGCCAAGCCCTCCTCTCCTACAATGAGCAGTTCTTC
>TRBV5-1|.|TRBJ2-7|16|.
CASSPRPGGSGNEQYF
TGCGCCAGCAGCCCACGACCTGGCGGGTCTGGGAACGAGCAGTACTTC
>TRBV28|.|TRBJ2-1|18|TRBD2
CASNPGLAGGRSCNEQFF
TGTGCCAGCAACCCGGGACTAGCGGGGGGGCGCTCCTGCAATGAGCAGTTCTTC
>TRBV27|.|TRBJ1-5|15|.
CASSLSSGGIQPQHF
TGTGCCAGCAGTTTATCCTCGGGGGGAATTCAGCCCCAGCATTTT
>TRBV29-1|few|TRBJ2-5|11|.
CSDRSGETQYF
TGCAGCGACCGAAGCGGGGAGACCCAGTACTTC
>TRBV12-3/TRBV12-4|many|TRBJ2-7|13|.
CASSAGEGVEQYF
TGTGCCAGCAGTGCCGGGGAGGGGGTCGAGCAGTACTTC
>TRBV3-1|.|TRBJ2-7|14|.
CASSHAGPTYEQYF
TGTGCCAGCAGCCATGCCGGGCCGACCTACGAGCAGTACTTC
>TRBV7-6|.|TRBJ1-3|14|.
CASSALGSGNTIYF
TGTGCCAGCAGCGCCCTCGGGTCTGGAAACACCATATATTTT